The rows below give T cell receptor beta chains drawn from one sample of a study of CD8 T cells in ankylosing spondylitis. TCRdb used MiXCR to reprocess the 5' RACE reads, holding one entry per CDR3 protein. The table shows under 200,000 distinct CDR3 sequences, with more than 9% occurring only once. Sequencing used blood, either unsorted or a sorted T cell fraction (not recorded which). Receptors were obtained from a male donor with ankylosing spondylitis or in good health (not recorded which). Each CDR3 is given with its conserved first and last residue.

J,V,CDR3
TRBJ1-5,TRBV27,CASSFSSAGGQPQHF
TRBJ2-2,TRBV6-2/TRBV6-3,CASRRSSGLNTGELFF
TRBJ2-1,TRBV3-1,CASSPPGTGDEQFF
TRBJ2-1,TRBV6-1,CASSAGGGAVNEQFF
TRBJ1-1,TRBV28,CASSLGQYTEAFF
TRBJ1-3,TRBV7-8,CASSQDRRGNTIYF
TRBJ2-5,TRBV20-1,CSAALGGLAFGETQYF
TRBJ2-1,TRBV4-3,CASSLRGGSYNEQFF
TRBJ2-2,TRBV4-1,CASSQDTGGTFANTGELFF
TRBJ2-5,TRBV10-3,CAISELPRKETQYF
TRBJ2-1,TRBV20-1,CSARAALAALYNEQFF
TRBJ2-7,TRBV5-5,CASSFFSGRLSYEQYF
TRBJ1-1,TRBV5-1,CASSAGDRGNTEAFF
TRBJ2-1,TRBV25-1,CASSPSGIGNEQFF